One sample yielded the 30 T cell receptor beta chains listed below, sequenced in a study of blood T cells in healthy people across ages. Primers used in a second PCR of about 6 to 11 cycles were a sample-barcoded 5' primer and a J-beta primer mix. MiXCR, applied by TCRdb to the 5' RACE reads, yields one record per CDR3 protein. Among roughly 800,000 distinct CDR3 sequences, roughly 25% were seen once, and the ten largest hold more than 8.5%. These data were also filed under a second study, of T cells of mothers and their children.

Material for sequencing was blood. These receptors all stem from a boy under 18 in good health.

The table lists this clonotype with a few counts. V usage is TRBV15 and J usage is TRBJ1-6; tentatively, D is TRBD1 (6 bases). The CDR3 spans 16 residues. CDR1 is LNHNV, CDR2 YYDKDF, per germline (reference sequence). The ends were cut back, 1 base at V and 7 bases at J, with 14 bases in the middle. This CDR3 is CATSRGDTGSNSPLHF. DNA for the CDR3: TGTGCCACCAGCAGAGGGGACACGGGGTCGAATTCACCCCTCCACTTT.

The table lists this clonotype with a few counts. The chain is built from TRBV6-6 and TRBJ1-3; 8 bases map to TRBD1. Germline-derived CDR1 and CDR2 are MNHNY and SVGAGI (reference sequence). This CDR3 region has 17 residues. With 0 bases clipped from V and 2 bases from J, the junction kept 6 bases outside the gene matches. The chain's CDR3 is CASSYSGQGVAGNTIYF. For the CDR3, the DNA is TGTGCCAGCAGTTACTCCGGACAGGGAGTGGCTGGAAACACCATATATTTT.

This clonotype appeared a few times. The genes are TRBV28 and TRBJ2-3; 13 nucleotides match TRBD2. This CDR3 is 17 amino acids long. Germline assignment: CDR1 MDHEN and CDR2 SYDVKM. The J segment lost 1 base and the V segment lost 6 bases, leaving 7 bases of the junction unmatched. The CDR3 sequence is CASSTSGRVAGTDTQYF. CDR3 in DNA: TGTGCCAGCAGCACTAGCGGGAGGGTGGCTGGCACAGATACGCAGTATTTT.

This clonotype was counted once. The rearrangement links TRBV7-9 to TRBJ2-1, with 8 bases identical to TRBD1. The tail of the sequence fits TRBJ2-5 better, so the J call may be wrong. The CDR3 has 15 residues. Germline CDR1 and CDR2: SEHNR and FQNEAQ (reference sequence). CDR3 residues: CASSLGRGPFETQYF. For the CDR3, the DNA is TGTGCCAGCAGCTTGGGCAGGGGGCCTTTTGAGACCCAGTACTTC.

The V and J genes are TRBV20-1 and TRBJ2-5; TRBD1 aligns across 7 bases. Gene TRBJ2-7 matches the end of the DNA better, so the J call may be wrong. There are 15 residues in the CDR3. Germline CDR1 is DFQATT and CDR2 is SNEGSKA (reference sequence). For the CDR3, the DNA is TGCAGTGCTAGGGAACCGGGACAGCCTCGCTACGAGCAGTACTTC. Translating it yields CSAREPGQPRYEQYF.

V is TRBV4-1 and J is TRBJ1-2, with 7 bases lining up with TRBD1. CDR1 is MGHRA, CDR2 YSYEKL, per germline. This CDR3 has 17 residues. Trimming removed 0 bases from V and 5 bases from J; junction bases left unmatched: 12. The CDR3 DNA reads TGCGCCAGCAGCCAAGATCCAGGGGGGGTGGTTAGATATGGCTACACCTTC. Translation gives CASSQDPGGVVRYGYTF.

This clonotype was seen a few times. The V call is TRBV16, the J call TRBJ2-1, with TRBD2 as a possible D gene (6 bases). The DNA matches TRBJ2-5 better at its end, which makes the J call doubtful. The CDR3 contains 14 residues. Germline V gene data show CDR1 as KGHSY and CDR2 as FQNENV. CDR3 sequence reads: CASSQGGDRETQYF. Written as DNA, the CDR3 is TGTGCCAGCAGCCAAGGAGGGGATCGAGAGACCCAGTACTTC.

This clonotype has a count of ten or more. The CDR3, as DNA: TGCAGTGCTAGACAGGATTACGAGCAGTACTTC. Translated: CSARQDYEQYF. This sequence joins TRBV20-1 and TRBJ2-7, with D unresolved. V was pared by 2 bases and J by 4 bases, with 6 bases between. This CDR3 comprises 11 residues. Germline V gene sequence: CDR1 DFQATT, CDR2 SNEGSKA (reference sequence).

This clonotype was recorded a few times. The CDR3 bases are TGCAGCGTTGTGTCGGCCGGGTCGCCCCAGCATTTT. It is translated as CSVVSAGSPQHF. The rearrangement joins TRBV29-1 to TRBJ1-5; D ambiguous. Germline V gene lookup returns CDR1 SQVTM and CDR2 ANQGSEA. The CDR3 length is 12 residues. V gave up 4 bases and J gave up 9 bases, with 13 bases separating them. The complete variable domain, with remaining parts taken from reference TRBV29-1 and TRBJ1-5, reads SAVISQKPSRDICQRGTSLTIQCQVDSQVTMMFWYRQQPGQSLTLIATANQGSEATYESGFVIDKFPISRPNLTFSTLTVSNMSPEDSSIYLCSVVSAGSPQHFGDGTRLSIL.

The V and J genes are TRBV20-1 and TRBJ2-1; D gene uncertain. CDR1 and CDR2 (germline): DFQATT, SNEGSKA (reference sequence). The CDR3 runs 12 residues. The germline V and J ends were trimmed by 4 bases and 9 bases, with 13 bases remaining between them. CDR3 coding DNA: TGCAGTGCTACACCCCCTGTCAGTGAGCAGTTCTTC. The encoded protein is CSATPPVSEQFF.

This clonotype has just a few counts. The V gene is TRBV7-2, the J gene TRBJ2-7, with D maybe TRBD1 (6 bases). CDR1 and CDR2 from the germline V gene are SGHTA and FQGNSA. V was trimmed by 4 bases and J by 3 bases, leaving 13 bases between them. The CDR3 consists of 14 residues. CDR3 region: CASSSSSDSYEQYF. The CDR3 DNA is TGTGCCAGCAGCTCCAGCTCGGACAGCTACGAGCAGTACTTC.

This clonotype was seen at least ten times. The chain uses TRBV6-2 or TRBV6-3 and TRBJ2-1; the match to TRBD2 covers 10 bases. This CDR3 is 14 amino acids long. J was trimmed by 4 bases and V by 8 bases; bases with no gene match: 5. Germline V gene lookup returns CDR1 MNHEY and CDR2 SVGEGT. The CDR3 loop is CASATSGAYNEQFF. CDR3 nucleotides: TGTGCCAGCGCTACTAGCGGGGCTTACAATGAGCAGTTCTTC.

The chain is built from TRBV6-1 and TRBJ2-5; 12 nucleotides align to TRBD2. Germline V gene data show CDR1 as MNHNS and CDR2 as SASEGT. The CDR3 covers 16 residues. V shed 1 base and J 5 bases; nucleotides not matched to a gene: 5. The CDR3 loop reads CASSEVLAGGRETQYF. CDR3 DNA: TGTGCCAGCAGTGAAGTACTAGCGGGGGGCCGGGAGACCCAGTACTTC.

This clonotype has just a few counts. Sequence at one end of the junction differs from germline and may be a read error. The rearrangement uses TRBV29-1 and TRBJ2-5; D uncertain. This CDR3 comprises 11 residues. Germline loops: CDR1 SQVTM, CDR2 ANQGSEA. CDR3 in amino acids: CSIAPQETQYF. Here the CDR3 DNA reads TGTAGTATCGCGCCCCAAGAGACCCAGTACTTC.

There are a few counts of this clonotype. The chain combines TRBV10-3 with TRBJ2-1, with TRBD2 identical over 11 bases. Unmatched junction bases numbered 10, after V lost 3 bases and J lost 9 bases. Germline assignment: CDR1 ENHRY and CDR2 SYGVKD. This CDR3 region has 16 residues. The CDR3 DNA reads as TGTGCCATCAGTGAATCGTCTAGCGGGAGGTCTTTTGAGCAGTTCTTC. Its protein is CAISESSSGRSFEQFF.

V and J are TRBV29-1 and TRBJ2-1; TRBD2 might be the D (6 bases). CDR3 length: 14 residues. With 7 bases removed from V and 2 bases from J, the gap between germline ends came to 15 bases. The germline gives CDR1 SQVTM, CDR2 ANQGSEA. The CDR3 loop is CSGGRGGTYNEQFF. The DNA of the CDR3 is TGCAGCGGTGGGCGGGGTGGCACCTACAATGAGCAGTTCTTC.

J is TRBJ2-5 and V is TRBV25-1; D unresolved. The DNA end is more similar to TRBJ2-7, so the J call may be wrong. CDR3 length: 17 amino acids. The V gene's germline CDR1 is MGHDK and CDR2 SYGVNS. CDR3 DNA: TGTGCCAGCAGTGAATTAGGGTACGGGTCCATCTCCTACGAGCAGTACTTC. Encoded protein: CASSELGYGSISYEQYF.

The V call is TRBV7-9, the J call TRBJ1-2, with TRBD1 as a possible D gene (5 bases). V lost 5 bases to trimming and J lost 6 bases, with 19 bases between them. The CDR3 has 15 residues. CDR1 SEHNR and CDR2 FQNEAQ come from the germline V gene (reference sequence). DNA of the CDR3: TGTGCCAGCAGCCCCCCGGGACCTCAGGGCGATGGCTACACCTTC. Translated: CASSPPGPQGDGYTF.

CDR3 in amino acids: CASSQERAGKKETQYF. CDR3 DNA: TGCGCCAGCAGCCAAGAACGGGCAGGAAAAAAAGAGACCCAGTACTTC. This chain joins TRBV4-3 and TRBJ2-5, with D unresolved. Germline CDR1 is LGHNA and CDR2 is YSLEER. Trimming removed 0 bases from V and 3 bases from J, with 14 bases in between. The CDR3 sequence is 16 residues long.

As DNA, the CDR3 is TGTGCCAGCAGCAGTCGACTAGCTAGTGTCGGGGAGCTGTTTTTT. Amino acid sequence: CASSSRLASVGELFF. The chain carries TRBV13 and TRBJ2-2; 7 bases line up with TRBD2. The CDR3 totals 15 residues. Germline CDR1 PRHDT, CDR2 FYEKMQ (reference sequence). The V and J ends lost 5 bases and 7 bases, in that order; junction bases with no gene match: 10.

The chain is built from TRBV28 and TRBJ2-7, with TRBD1 matching over 10 bases. The CDR3 is 15 residues long. Trimming cost V 6 bases and J 1 base; bases outside gene matches: 6. The germline V gene encodes CDR1 MDHEN and CDR2 SYDVKM. The CDR3 region is CASRSMGQGSYEQYF. For the CDR3, the DNA is TGTGCCAGCAGATCAATGGGACAGGGGTCCTACGAGCAGTACTTC.

This clonotype came up a few times. J is TRBJ2-7 and V is TRBV10-3; D possibly matches TRBD1 or TRBD2 (6 bases each). The germline V gene has CDR1 ENHRY and CDR2 SYGVKD. The CDR3 extends over 15 amino acids. V was cut by 2 bases and J by 2 bases, with 13 bases left in between. CDR3 DNA: TGTGCCATCAGTGAGACGAGGGGGGCCACCTACGAGCAGTACTTC. Its translation: CAISETRGATYEQYF.

The chain is built from TRBV29-1 and TRBJ1-1, with D possibly being TRBD1 (6 bases). V was shortened by 6 bases and J by 10 bases, with 12 bases between the two germline ends. The germline CDR1 and CDR2 sequences are SQVTM and ANQGSEA. CDR3 length equals 10 residues. The CDR3 coding sequence is TGCAGCGTCCGGACAGATCTAGCTTTCTTT. It specifies CSVRTDLAFF.

The chain recombines TRBV7-2 with TRBJ2-7; D unclear. Germline V gives CDR1 SGHTA, CDR2 FQGNSA. V lost 1 base and J 2 bases, leaving 9 bases between the germline ends. The CDR3 loop spans 14 amino acids. CDR3 region: CASSLDGQAYEQYF. As DNA, the CDR3 is TGTGCCAGCAGCTTAGATGGCCAAGCCTACGAGCAGTACTTC.

This chain links TRBV6-1 with TRBJ2-5; no definite D call. V was trimmed by 3 bases and J by 0 bases, leaving 8 bases between them. The CDR3 spans 14 residues. Looked up from germline, CDR1 is MNHNS and CDR2 is SASEGT. DNA for the CDR3: TGTGCCAGCAGTGAGGAGATGTACCAAGAGACCCAGTACTTC. As protein: CASSEEMYQETQYF.

The chain joins TRBV6-1 to TRBJ1-2; D is possibly TRBD1 (5 bases). Germline loops: CDR1 MNHNS, CDR2 SASEGT. There are 17 residues in the CDR3. Trimming pared 6 bases from V and 4 bases from J, leaving 24 bases between. This CDR3 reads CASSPGQAGIPLYGYTF. The CDR3 DNA reads as TGTGCCAGCAGCCCCGGACAAGCGGGGATTCCCCTCTATGGCTACACCTTC.

This chain joins TRBV19 and TRBJ1-1, with a tentative D call TRBD1 (5 bases). The CDR3 is 12 amino acids. The V gene lost 3 bases and the J gene lost 7 bases, with 9 bases spanning the gap. Germline V gene lookup returns CDR1 LNHDA and CDR2 SQIVND (reference sequence). The CDR3 region is CASSIGAGEAFF. CDR3 DNA sequence: TGTGCCAGTAGTATTGGGGCGGGTGAAGCTTTCTTT.

The rearrangement uses TRBV12-5 and TRBJ1-4; D unresolved. The V end lost 0 bases, the J end lost 0 bases, and 17 bases lay between the germline ends. Per the germline V gene, CDR1 is LGHNT and CDR2 is FRNRAP. The CDR3 is 19 residues long. Here the CDR3 DNA reads TGTGCTAGTGGTTTGGTACCGGACGGTCGACTTCCAACTAATGAAAAACTGTTTTTT. This gives the protein CASGLVPDGRLPTNEKLFF.

The CDR3 region has the DNA TGTGCCAGCAGCGCCTACAGGGGGTTAACAGATACGCAGTATTTT. It codes for CASSAYRGLTDTQYF. The V call is TRBV13, the J call TRBJ2-3; TRBD1 matches 8 bases. Germline V lookup: CDR1 PRHDT, CDR2 FYEKMQ (reference sequence). Trimming removed 5 bases from V and 3 bases from J; junction bases left unmatched: 7. The CDR3 is 15 residues long. The entire variable domain, with the rest obtained from reference TRBV13 and TRBJ2-3, is as follows: AAGVIQSPRHLIKEKRETATLKCYPIPRHDTVYWYQQGPGQDPQFLISFYEKMQSDKGSIPDRFSAQQFSDYHSELNMSSLELGDSALYFCASSAYRGLTDTQYFGPGTRLTVL.

This clonotype was counted between two and nine times. The V gene is TRBV27, the J gene TRBJ2-1; D gene ambiguous. This CDR3 is built from 17 residues. Trimming pared 6 bases from V and 0 bases from J, leaving 18 bases between. Germline values: CDR1 MNHEY, CDR2 SMNVEV (reference sequence). The CDR3 DNA sequence: TGTGCCAGCAGCCCCGCCACCGGAGCTTACTCCTACAATGAGCAGTTCTTC. Translation: CASSPATGAYSYNEQFF.